The rows below give T cell receptor beta chains drawn from one sample of a study of blood T cell repertoires in COVID-19. Libraries were prepared by immunoSEQ multiplex PCR; TCRdb keeps only in-frame clonotypes and omits some of them. Of roughly 400,000 clones listed, roughly 90% are singletons. Sequenced: PBMCs or T cells enriched from blood (not recorded which). The receptors come from a woman younger than 30 who had been exposed to COVID-19. CDR3s leave out the opening cysteine and the closing phenylalanine or tryptophan.

12	TRBV6-2/TRBV6-3	ASSTGWSNQPQH
12	TRBV3-1/TRBV3-2	ASTRLAGKETQY
11	TRBV12-3/TRBV12-4	AVRGGAYNEQF
12	TRBV27	ASSSYSGVYEQF
14	TRBV5-1	ASSLSGGRASGEQY
14	TRBV7-9	ASSFLSGTGSYEQY
12	TRBV5-1	ASSLRGLDTEAF
11	TRBV7-2	ASSWTKLVEQF
8	TRBV14	ASTRQFQY
11	TRBV29-1	SARGLTGETQY
10	TRBV5-4	ASSALADTQY
12	TRBV19	ASSTGFSYNEQF
13	TRBV5-1	ASSKDRGANEKLF
10	TRBV12-3/TRBV12-4	ASSLLEAPLF
13	TRBV19	ASRQQGARNTEAF
11	TRBV5-6	ASSPMRENEQF
11	TRBV28	ASIRGTGNTIY
11	TRBV4-3	ASSQGSGDGYT
13	TRBV5-1	ASSSPGTGFYEQY
11	TRBV3-1/TRBV3-2	ASKDSNSYEQY
15	TRBV4-1	ASSQGQASSYNSPLH
13	TRBV5-1	ASRRTDATNEKLF
10	TRBV12-3/TRBV12-4	ASSLRTIGYT
11	TRBV28	ASSYGTSGPQY
13	TRBV5-1	ASSLQGGDYYEQY